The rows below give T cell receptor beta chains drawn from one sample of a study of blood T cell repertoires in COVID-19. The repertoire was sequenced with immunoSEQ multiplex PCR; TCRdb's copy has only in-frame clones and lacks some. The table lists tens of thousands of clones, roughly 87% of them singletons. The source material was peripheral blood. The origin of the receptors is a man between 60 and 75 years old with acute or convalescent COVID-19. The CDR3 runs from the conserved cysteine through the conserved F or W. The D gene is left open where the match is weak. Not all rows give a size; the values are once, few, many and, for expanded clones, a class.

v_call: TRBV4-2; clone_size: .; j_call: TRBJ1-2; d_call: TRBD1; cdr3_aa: CASSQLDREYGYTF; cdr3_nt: TGTGCCAGCAGCCAACTGGACAGGGAGTATGGCTACACCTTC
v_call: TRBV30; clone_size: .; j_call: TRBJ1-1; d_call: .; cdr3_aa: CAWMIRGGLAEAFF; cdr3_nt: TGTGCCTGGATGATTCGGGGGGGTTTAGCTGAAGCTTTCTTT
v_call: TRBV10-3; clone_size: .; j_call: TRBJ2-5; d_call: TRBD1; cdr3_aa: CAISDSGTGGRGQYF; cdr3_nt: TGTGCCATCAGTGATTCCGGGACAGGGGGCCGGGGCCAGTACTTC
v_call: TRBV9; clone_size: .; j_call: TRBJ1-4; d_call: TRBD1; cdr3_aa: CASSVGTGAANEKLFF; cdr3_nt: TGTGCCAGCAGCGTGGGGACAGGGGCCGCTAATGAAAAACTGTTTTTT
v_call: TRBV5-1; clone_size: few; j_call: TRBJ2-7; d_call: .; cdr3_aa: CASSLGDIPYEQYF; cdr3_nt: TGCGCCAGCAGCTTGGGAGACATTCCCTACGAGCAGTACTTC
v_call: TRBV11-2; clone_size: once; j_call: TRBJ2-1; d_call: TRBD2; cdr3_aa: CASSSAGGAYNEQFF; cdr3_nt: TGTGCCAGCAGCTCTGCCGGGGGGGCCTACAATGAGCAGTTCTTC
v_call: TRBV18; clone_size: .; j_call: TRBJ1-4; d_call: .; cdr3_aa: CASSDPGQLDEKLFF; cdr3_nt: TGTGCCAGCTCAGATCCGGGACAACTTGATGAAAAACTGTTTTTT
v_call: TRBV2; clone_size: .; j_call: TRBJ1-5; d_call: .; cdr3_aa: CASSPDGRDQPQHF; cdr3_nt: TGTGCCAGCAGCCCTGACGGTCGGGATCAGCCCCAGCATTTT
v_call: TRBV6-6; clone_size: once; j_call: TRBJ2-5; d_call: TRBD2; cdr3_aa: CASIRKGSSGLQETQYF; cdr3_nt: TGTGCCAGCATTCGAAAAGGGTCTAGCGGATTACAAGAGACCCAGTACTTC
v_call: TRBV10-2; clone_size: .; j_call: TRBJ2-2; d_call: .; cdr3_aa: CASSRLAGNTGELFF; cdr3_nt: TGCGCCAGCAGCAGACTGGCCGGGAACACCGGGGAGCTGTTTTTT
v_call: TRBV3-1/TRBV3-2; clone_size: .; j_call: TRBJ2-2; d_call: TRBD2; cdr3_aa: CASSKSPLAGRTGELFF; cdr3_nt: TGTGCCAGCAGCAAATCCCCACTAGCGGGACGGACCGGGGAGCTGTTTTTT
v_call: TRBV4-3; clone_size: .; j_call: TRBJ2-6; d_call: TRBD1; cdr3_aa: CASSQVGTVVVSGANVLTF; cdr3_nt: TGCGCCAGCAGCCAAGTTGGGACAGTCGTTGTTTCTGGGGCCAACGTCCTGACTTTC
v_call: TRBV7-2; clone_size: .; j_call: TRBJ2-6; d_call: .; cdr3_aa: CASSLDPFSGANVLTF; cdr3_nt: TGTGCCAGCAGCTTAGATCCTTTTTCTGGGGCCAACGTCCTGACTTTC
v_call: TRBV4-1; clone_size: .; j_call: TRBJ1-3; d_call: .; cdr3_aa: CASSQGGGRNTIYF; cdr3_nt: TGCGCCAGCAGCCAAGGGGGAGGTCGGAACACCATATATTTT
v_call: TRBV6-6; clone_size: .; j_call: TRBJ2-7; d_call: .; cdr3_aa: CATSAGLAYEQYF; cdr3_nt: TGTGCCACCAGCGCAGGGCTAGCCTACGAGCAGTACTTC
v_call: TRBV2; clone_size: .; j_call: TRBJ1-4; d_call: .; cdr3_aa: CASSDQGEKLFF; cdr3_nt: TGTGCCAGCAGTGACCAGGGGGAAAAACTGTTTTTT
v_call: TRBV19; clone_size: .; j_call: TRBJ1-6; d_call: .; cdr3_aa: CASTGSSYNSPLHF; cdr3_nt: TGTGCCAGTACCGGGAGCTCCTATAATTCACCCCTCCACTTT
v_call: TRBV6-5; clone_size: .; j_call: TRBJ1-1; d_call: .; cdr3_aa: CASTLDFLSTEAFF; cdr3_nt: TGTGCCAGCACCCTAGATTTCCTGAGCACTGAAGCTTTCTTT
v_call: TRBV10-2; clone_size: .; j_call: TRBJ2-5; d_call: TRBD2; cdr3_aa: CASSALAGPQETQYF; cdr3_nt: TGCGCCAGCAGTGCCCTAGCGGGCCCCCAAGAGACCCAGTACTTC
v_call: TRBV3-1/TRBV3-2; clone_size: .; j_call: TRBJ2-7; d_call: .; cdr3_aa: CASSQALREQYF; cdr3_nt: TGTGCCAGCAGCCAAGCTTTGAGGGAGCAGTACTTC
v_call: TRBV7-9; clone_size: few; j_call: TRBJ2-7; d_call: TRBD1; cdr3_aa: CASSSPGTGTYEQYF; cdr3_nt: TGTGCCAGCAGCTCTCCTGGGACAGGGACCTACGAGCAGTACTTC
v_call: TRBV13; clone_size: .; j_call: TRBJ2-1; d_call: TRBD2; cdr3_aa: CASRRNSGSGNEQFF; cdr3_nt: TGTGCCAGCAGAAGAAATAGCGGGAGTGGGAATGAGCAGTTCTTC
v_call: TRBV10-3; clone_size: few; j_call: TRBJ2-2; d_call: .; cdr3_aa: CAIRAATGELFF; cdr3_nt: TGTGCCATCAGAGCCGCTACCGGGGAGCTGTTTTTT
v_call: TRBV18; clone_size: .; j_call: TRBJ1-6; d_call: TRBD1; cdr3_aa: CASSQRQGADNSPLHF; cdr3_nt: TGTGCCAGCTCACAGAGACAGGGGGCGGACAATTCACCCCTCCACTTT
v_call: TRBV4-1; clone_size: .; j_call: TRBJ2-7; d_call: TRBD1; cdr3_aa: CASSHDRVNEQYF; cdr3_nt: TGCGCCAGCAGCCATGACAGGGTCAACGAGCAGTACTTC
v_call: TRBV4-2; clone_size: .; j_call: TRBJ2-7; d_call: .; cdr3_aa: CASSPGDTPYEQYF; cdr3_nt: TGTGCCAGCAGCCCCGGGGACACCCCCTACGAGCAGTACTTC
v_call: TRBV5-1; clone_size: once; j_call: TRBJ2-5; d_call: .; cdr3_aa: CASSLARETQYF; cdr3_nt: TGCGCCAGCAGCTTGGCCCGAGAGACCCAGTACTTC
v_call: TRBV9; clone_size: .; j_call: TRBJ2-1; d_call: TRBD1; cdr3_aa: CASSLSTGDAPSEQFF; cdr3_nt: TGTGCCAGCAGCCTATCGACAGGGGACGCCCCCAGTGAGCAGTTCTTC
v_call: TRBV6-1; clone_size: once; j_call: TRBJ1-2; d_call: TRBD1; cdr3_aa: CASSEITGGGYTF; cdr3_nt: TGTGCCAGCAGTGAGATAACAGGGGGCGGCTACACCTTC
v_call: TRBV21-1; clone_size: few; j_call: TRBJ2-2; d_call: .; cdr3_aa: CASSRKPGTGTRTGELFF; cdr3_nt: TGTGCCAGCAGCAGAAAGCCGGGTACAGGGACCCGTACCGGGGAGCTGTTTTTT
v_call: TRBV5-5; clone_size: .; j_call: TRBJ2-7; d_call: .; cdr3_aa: CASSYHGDNSYEQYF; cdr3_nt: TGTGCCAGCAGCTATCACGGGGACAATTCCTACGAGCAGTACTTC
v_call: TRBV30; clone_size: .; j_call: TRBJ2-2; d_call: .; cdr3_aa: CAWMAGATGTGELFF; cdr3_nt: TGTGCCTGGATGGCAGGGGCGACGGGCACCGGGGAGCTGTTTTTT
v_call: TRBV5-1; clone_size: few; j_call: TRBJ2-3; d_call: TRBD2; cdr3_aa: CASSLGTSGYTDTQYF; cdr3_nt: TGCGCCAGCAGCTTGGGGACTAGCGGATACACAGATACGCAGTATTTT
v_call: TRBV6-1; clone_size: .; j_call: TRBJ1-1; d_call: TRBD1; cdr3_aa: CASSGGQVFINTEAFF; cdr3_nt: TGTGCCAGCAGTGGTGGACAGGTGTTCATCAACACTGAAGCTTTCTTT
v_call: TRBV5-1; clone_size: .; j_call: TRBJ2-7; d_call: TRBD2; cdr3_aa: CASSPFAGVSYEQYF; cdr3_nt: TGCGCCAGCAGCCCATTCGCGGGAGTATCCTACGAGCAGTACTTC
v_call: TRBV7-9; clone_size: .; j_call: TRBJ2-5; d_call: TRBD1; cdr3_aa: CASSLIRTGQETQYF; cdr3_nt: TGTGCCAGCAGCCTAATAAGGACAGGGCAAGAGACCCAGTACTTC
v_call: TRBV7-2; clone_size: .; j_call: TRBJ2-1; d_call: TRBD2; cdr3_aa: CASSWGGRAVNEQFF; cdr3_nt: TGTGCCAGCAGCTGGGGCGGGAGGGCCGTAAATGAGCAGTTCTTC
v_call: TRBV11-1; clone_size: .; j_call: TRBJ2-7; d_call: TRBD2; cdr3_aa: CASSRLAGRHEQYF; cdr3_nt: TGTGCCAGCAGCCGACTAGCGGGTCGACACGAGCAGTACTTC
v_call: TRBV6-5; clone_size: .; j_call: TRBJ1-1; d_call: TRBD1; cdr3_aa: CASSYQGAWVTEAFF; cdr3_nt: TGTGCCAGCAGCTATCAGGGGGCATGGGTCACTGAAGCTTTCTTT
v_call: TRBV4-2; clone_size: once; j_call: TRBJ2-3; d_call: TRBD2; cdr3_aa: CASSQDRRSLGGSTDTQYF; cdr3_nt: TGTGCCAGCAGCCAGGACCGTCGAAGTCTGGGGGGGAGCACAGATACGCAGTATTTT
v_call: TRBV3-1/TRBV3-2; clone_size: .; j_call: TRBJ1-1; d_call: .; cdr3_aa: CASEGYTEAFF; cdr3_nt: TGTGCTTCGGAGGGCTACACTGAAGCTTTCTTT
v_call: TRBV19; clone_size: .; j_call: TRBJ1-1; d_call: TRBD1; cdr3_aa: CASSYRGTEAFF; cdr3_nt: TGTGCCAGTAGCTACAGGGGGACTGAAGCTTTCTTT
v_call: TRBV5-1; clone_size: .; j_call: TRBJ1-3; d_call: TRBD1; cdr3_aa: CASSPTARGTIGNTIYF; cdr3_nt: TGCGCCAGCAGCCCCACAGCCAGGGGGACAATCGGAAACACCATATATTTT
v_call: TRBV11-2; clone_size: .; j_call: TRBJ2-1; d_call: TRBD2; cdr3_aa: CASSLRGTRDNEQFF; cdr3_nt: TGTGCCAGCAGCTTACGCGGGACTAGAGACAATGAGCAGTTCTTC
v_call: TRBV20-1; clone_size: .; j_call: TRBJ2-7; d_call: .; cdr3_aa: CSASDGHEQYF; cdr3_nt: TGCAGTGCTAGTGATGGGCACGAGCAGTACTTC
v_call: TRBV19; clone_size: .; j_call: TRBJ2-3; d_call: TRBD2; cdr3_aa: CASSTPRVAGVTQYF; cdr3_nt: TGTGCCAGTAGTACCCCTAGGGTAGCGGGAGTCACGCAGTATTTT
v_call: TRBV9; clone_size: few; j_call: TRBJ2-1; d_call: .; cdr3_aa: CASSVVAGGKGEQFF; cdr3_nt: TGTGCCAGCAGCGTTGTCGCGGGCGGGAAGGGTGAGCAGTTCTTC
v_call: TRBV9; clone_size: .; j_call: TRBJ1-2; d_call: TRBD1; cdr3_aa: CASSVSQGAGGYTF; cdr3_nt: TGTGCCAGCAGCGTCTCACAGGGGGCGGGTGGCTACACCTTC